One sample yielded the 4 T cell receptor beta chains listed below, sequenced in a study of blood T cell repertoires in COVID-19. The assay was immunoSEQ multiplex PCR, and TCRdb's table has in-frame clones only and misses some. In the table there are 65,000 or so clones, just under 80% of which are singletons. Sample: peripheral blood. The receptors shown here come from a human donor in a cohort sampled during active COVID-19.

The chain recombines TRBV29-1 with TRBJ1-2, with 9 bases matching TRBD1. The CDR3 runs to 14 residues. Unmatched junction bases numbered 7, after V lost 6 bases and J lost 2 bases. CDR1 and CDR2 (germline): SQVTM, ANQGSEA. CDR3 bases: TGCAGCGTGGGGACAGGGATCGAAAACTATGGCTACACCTTC. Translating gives CSVGTGIENYGYTF.

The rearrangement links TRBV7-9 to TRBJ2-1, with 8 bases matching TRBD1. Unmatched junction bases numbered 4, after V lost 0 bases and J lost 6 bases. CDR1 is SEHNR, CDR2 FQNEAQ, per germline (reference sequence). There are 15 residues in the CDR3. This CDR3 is CASSLAGTGINEQFF. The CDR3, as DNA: TGTGCCAGCAGCTTAGCCGGGACAGGTATCAATGAGCAGTTCTTC.

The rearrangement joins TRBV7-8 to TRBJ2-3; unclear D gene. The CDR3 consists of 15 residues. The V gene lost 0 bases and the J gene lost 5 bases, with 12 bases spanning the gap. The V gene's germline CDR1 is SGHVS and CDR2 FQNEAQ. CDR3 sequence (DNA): TGTGCCAGCAGCTTAGCGTTTTCTGGCCAAGATACGCAGTATTTT. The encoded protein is CASSLAFSGQDTQYF.

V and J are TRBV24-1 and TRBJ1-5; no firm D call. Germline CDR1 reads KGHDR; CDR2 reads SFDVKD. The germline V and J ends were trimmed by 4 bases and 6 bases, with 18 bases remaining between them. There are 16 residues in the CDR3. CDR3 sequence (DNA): TGTGCCACCAGTGACGCCGGAGGAGGGTTAATTCAGCCCCAGCATTTT. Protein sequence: CATSDAGGGLIQPQHF.